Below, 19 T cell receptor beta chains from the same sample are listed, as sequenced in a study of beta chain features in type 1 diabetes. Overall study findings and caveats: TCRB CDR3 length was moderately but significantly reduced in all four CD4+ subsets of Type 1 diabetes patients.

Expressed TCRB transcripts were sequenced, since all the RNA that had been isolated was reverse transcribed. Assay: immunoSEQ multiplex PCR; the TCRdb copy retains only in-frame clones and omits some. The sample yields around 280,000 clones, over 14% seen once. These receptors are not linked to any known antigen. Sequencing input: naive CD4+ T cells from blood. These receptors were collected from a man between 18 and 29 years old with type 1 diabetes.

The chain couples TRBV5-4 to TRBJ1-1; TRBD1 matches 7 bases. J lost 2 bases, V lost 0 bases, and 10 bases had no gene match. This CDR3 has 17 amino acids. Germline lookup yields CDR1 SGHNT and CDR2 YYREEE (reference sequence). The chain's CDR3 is CASSLGGQPTPNTEAFF. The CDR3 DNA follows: TGTGCCAGCAGCTTGGGGGGACAGCCAACCCCAAACACTGAAGCTTTCTTT. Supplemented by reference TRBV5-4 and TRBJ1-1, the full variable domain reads ETGVTQSPTHLIKTRGQQVTLRCSSQSGHNTVSWYQQALGQGPQFIFQYYREEENGRGNFPPRFSGLQFPNYSSELNVNALELDDSALYLCASSLGGQPTPNTEAFFGQGTRLTVV.

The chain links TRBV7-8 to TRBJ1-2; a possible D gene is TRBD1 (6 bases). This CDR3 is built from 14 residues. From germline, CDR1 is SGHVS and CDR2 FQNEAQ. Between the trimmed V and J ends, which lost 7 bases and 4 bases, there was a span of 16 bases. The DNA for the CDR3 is TGTGCCAGCAACAGATGGACAGCGTCCTATGGCTACACCTTC. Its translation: CASNRWTASYGYTF.

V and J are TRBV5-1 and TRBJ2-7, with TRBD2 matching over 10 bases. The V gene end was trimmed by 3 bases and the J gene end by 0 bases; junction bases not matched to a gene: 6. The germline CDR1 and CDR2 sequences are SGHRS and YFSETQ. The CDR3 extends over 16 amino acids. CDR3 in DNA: TGCGCCAGCAGCTATAGGACTAGCGGTTCCTCCTACGAGCAGTACTTC. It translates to CASSYRTSGSSYEQYF.

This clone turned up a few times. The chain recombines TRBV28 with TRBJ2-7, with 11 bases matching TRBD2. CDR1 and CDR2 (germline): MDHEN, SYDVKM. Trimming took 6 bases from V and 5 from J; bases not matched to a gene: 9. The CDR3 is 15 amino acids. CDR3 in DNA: TGTGCCAGCAGACGAAGTAGCGGGAGGGCCCACGAGCAGTACTTC. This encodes CASRRSSGRAHEQYF.

The CDR3 loop reads CAIGTSRESTQYF. CDR3 DNA: TGTGCCATAGGGACTAGCCGAGAGTCGACCCAGTACTTC. The chain has TRBV5-4 and TRBJ2-5; 9 nucleotides match TRBD2. Per the germline V gene, CDR1 is SGHNT and CDR2 is YYREEE (reference sequence). This CDR3 is built from 13 residues. V gave up 9 bases and J gave up 7 bases; unmatched junction bases: 10.

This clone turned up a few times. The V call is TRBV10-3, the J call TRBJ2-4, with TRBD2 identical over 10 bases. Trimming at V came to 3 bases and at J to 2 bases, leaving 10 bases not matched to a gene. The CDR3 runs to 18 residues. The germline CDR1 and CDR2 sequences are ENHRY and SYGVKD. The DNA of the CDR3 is TGTGCCATCAGTGACGGGCGAGCGGGGGGGCGGACCAAAAACATTCAGTACTTC. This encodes CAISDGRAGGRTKNIQYF.

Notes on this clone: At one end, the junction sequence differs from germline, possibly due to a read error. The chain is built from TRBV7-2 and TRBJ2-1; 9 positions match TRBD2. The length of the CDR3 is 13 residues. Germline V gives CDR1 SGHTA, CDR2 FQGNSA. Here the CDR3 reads CASRLAGAYGQFF. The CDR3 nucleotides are TGTGCCAGCAGGTTAGCGGGGGCCTATGGTCAATTCTTC.

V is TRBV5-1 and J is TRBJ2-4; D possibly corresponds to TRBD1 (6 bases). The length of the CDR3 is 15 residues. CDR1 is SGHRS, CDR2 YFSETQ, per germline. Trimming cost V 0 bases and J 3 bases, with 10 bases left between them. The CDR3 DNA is TGCGCCAGCAGCTTGGACAGGGCGATCAAAAACATTCAGTACTTC. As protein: CASSLDRAIKNIQYF.

Here the CDR3 reads CAISESNQVETQYF. The CDR3 DNA follows: TGTGCCATCAGTGAGTCGAATCAGGTGGAGACCCAGTACTTC. The genes are TRBV10-3 and TRBJ2-5; D uncertain. There are 14 residues in the CDR3. Trimming took 0 bases from V and 5 from J, leaving 10 bases between them. Germline V gives CDR1 ENHRY, CDR2 SYGVKD.

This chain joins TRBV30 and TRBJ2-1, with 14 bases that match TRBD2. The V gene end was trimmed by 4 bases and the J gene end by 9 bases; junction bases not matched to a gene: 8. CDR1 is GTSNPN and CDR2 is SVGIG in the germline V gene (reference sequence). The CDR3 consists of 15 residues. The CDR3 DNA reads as TGTGCCTGGACCCAGGGACTAGCGGGGGTGGTTGAGCAGTTCTTC. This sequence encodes CAWTQGLAGVVEQFF. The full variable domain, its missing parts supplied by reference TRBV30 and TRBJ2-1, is SQTIHQWPATLVQPVGSPLSLECTVEGTSNPNLYWYRQAAGRGLQLLFYSVGIGQISSEVPQNLSASRPQDRQFILSSKKLLLSDSGFYLCAWTQGLAGVVEQFFGPGTRLTVL.

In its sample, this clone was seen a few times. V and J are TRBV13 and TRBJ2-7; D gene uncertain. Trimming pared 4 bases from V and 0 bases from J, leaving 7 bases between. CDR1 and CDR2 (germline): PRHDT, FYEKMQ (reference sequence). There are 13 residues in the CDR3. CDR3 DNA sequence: TGTGCCAGCAGCTCGAGGAGCTCCTACGAGCAGTACTTC. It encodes CASSSRSSYEQYF.

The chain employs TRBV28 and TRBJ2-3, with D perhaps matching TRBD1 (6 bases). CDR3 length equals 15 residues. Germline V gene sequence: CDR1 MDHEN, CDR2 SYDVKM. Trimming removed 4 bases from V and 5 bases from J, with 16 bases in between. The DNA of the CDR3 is TGTGCCAGCAGTTCCTATACCATGACAGGAGATACGCAGTATTTT. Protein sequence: CASSSYTMTGDTQYF. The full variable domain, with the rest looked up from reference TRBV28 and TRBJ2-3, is DVKVTQSSRYLVKRTGEKVFLECVQDMDHENMFWYRQDPGLGLRLIYFSYDVKMKEKGDIPEGYSVSREKKERFSLILESASTNQTSMYLCASSSYTMTGDTQYFGPGTRLTVL.

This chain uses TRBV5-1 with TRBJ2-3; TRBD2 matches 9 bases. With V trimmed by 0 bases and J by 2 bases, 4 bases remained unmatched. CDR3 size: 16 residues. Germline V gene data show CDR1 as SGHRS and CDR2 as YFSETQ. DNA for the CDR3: TGCGCCAGCAGCTTGGGACTAGCGGACTACACAGATACGCAGTATTTT. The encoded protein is CASSLGLADYTDTQYF.

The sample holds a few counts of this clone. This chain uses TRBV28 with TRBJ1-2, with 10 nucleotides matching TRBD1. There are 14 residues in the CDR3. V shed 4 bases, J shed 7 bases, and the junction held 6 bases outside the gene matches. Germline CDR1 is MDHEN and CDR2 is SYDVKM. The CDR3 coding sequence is TGTGCCAGCAGTTGGACAGGGGGACCTCTTGGCTACACCTTC. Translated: CASSWTGGPLGYTF.

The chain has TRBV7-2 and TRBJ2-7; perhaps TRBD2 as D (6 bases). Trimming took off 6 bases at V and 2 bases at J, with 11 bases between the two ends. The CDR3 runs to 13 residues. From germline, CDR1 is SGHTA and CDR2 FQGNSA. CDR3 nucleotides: TGTGCCAGCAGATCGACGGGGGCCTACGAGCAGTACTTC. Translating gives CASRSTGAYEQYF.

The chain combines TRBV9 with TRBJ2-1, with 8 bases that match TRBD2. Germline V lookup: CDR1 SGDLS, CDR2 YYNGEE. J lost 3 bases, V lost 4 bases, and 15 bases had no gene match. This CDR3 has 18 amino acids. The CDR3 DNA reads TGTGCCAGCAGCCTGAGGACGGGGGGGTATCTTATCTACAATGAGCAGTTCTTC. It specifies CASSLRTGGYLIYNEQFF.

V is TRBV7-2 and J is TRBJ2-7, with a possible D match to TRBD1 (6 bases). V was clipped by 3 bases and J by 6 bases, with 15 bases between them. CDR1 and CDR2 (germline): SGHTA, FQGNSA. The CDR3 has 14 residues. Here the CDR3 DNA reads TGTGCCAGCAGCTTCCCAGACAGGAGCGGCGAGCAGTACTTC. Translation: CASSFPDRSGEQYF.

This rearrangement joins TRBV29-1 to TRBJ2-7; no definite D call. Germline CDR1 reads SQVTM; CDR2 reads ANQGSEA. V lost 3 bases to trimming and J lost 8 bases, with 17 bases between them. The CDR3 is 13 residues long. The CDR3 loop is CSVEFTDGVKQYF. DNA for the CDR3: TGCAGCGTTGAGTTTACCGACGGAGTCAAGCAGTACTTC.

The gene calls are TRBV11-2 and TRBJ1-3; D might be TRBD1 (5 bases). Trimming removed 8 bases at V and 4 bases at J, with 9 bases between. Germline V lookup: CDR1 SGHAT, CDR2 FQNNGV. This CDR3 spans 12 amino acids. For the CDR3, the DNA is TGTGCCAGCGGTAGGGGAGGAAACACCATATATTTT. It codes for CASGRGGNTIYF. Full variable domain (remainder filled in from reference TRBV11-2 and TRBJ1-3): EAGVAQSPRYKIIEKRQSVAFWCNPISGHATLYWYQQILGQGPKLLIQFQNNGVVDDSQLPKDRFSAERLKGVDSTLKIQPAKLEDSAVYLCASGRGGNTIYFGEGSWLTVV.